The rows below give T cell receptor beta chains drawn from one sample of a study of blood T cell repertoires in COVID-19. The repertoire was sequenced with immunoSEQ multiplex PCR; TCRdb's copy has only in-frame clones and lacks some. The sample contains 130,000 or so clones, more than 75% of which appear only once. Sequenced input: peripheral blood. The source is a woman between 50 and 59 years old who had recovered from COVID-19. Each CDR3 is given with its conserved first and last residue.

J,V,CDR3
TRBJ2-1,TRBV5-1,CASSLLPKGQSSYNEQFF
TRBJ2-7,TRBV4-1,CASSQGAGQSYEQYF
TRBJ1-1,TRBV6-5,CASRVRGQITEAFF
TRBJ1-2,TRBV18,CASSPPGVGYGYTF
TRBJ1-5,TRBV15,CATSRAFKRNEPQHF
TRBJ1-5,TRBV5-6,CASSFGGRLSNQPQHF
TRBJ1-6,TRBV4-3,CASSQSTGINSPLHF
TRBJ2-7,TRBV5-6,CASSFADRAFYEQYF
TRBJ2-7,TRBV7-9,CASTIWGGTDYEQYF
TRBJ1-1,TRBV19,CATREGEAFF
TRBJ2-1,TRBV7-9,CASSLVSTGYGNEQFF
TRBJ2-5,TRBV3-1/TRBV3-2,CASSQDGTRQETQYF
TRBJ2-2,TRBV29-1,CSVQREGRELFF
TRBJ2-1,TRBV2,CASSESGNEFF
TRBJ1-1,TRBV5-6,CASSLAGGMNTEAFF
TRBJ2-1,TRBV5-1,CASSKPGLAGGPKVEQFF
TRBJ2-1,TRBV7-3,CASSFAGYNEQFF
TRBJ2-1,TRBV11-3,CASSPGWGDEQFF
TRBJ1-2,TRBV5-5,CASSLESQSDYGYTF
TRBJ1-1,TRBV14,CASSPDDWTEAFF
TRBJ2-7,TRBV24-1,CATSDSGTGSYEQYF
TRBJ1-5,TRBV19,CASSISWTGDRQPQHF